Below, 5 T cell receptor beta chains from the same sample are listed, as sequenced in a study of blood T cell repertoires in COVID-19. Generated by immunoSEQ multiplex PCR, the TCRdb table keeps only in-frame clones and is missing some. Found here are hundreds of thousands of clones, around 90% of them singletons; the top ten hold roughly 0.25%. Input material: peripheral blood. Receptors originate from a young woman with acute or convalescent COVID-19.

This chain connects TRBV6-1 to TRBJ1-2, with 7 bases identical to TRBD1. This CDR3 is 14 amino acids long. CDR1 and CDR2 (germline): MNHNS, SASEGT. The trim removed 0 bases at V and 4 bases at J, leaving 2 bases unmatched. CDR3 nucleotide sequence: TGTGCCAGCAGTGAAGCCGCAGGGGGCTATGGCTACACCTTC. This codes for CASSEAAGGYGYTF.

CDR3 bases: TGTGCCAGCAGCCTCATAGCGGGGGTAATAAGCTCCTACAATGAGCAGTTCTTC. This gives the protein CASSLIAGVISSYNEQFF. The chain recombines TRBV11-2 with TRBJ2-1, with 9 bases lining up with TRBD2. Germline CDR1 is SGHAT and CDR2 is FQNNGV. J lost 0 bases, V lost 5 bases, and 11 bases had no gene match. The CDR3 length is 18 residues.

This chain links TRBV6-5 with TRBJ1-2, with D perhaps matching TRBD1 (6 bases). The CDR3 covers 15 residues. Germline CDR1 MNHEY, CDR2 SVGAGI. Trimming left V 6 bases short and J 4 bases short, with 18 bases between. CDR3 sequence: CASSYNTGSGYGYTF. DNA of the CDR3: TGTGCCAGCAGCTATAATACAGGGTCAGGCTATGGCTACACCTTC.

This clone has more than one count but fewer than ten. The chain has TRBV6-2 or TRBV6-3 and TRBJ1-2; tentative D call: TRBD1 (5 bases). The V end lost 5 bases, the J end lost 1 base, and 14 bases lay between the germline ends. From germline, CDR1 is MNHEY and CDR2 SVGEGT. CDR3 length equals 15 residues. In DNA, the CDR3 is TGTGCCAGCAGTCGAGTTACAGGCGGTAACTATGGCTACACCTTC. Encoded protein: CASSRVTGGNYGYTF.

The CDR3 protein is CASSLYSPNYNYGYTF. The CDR3 DNA is TGTGCCAGCAGCCTTTACTCCCCCAACTATAACTATGGCTACACCTTC. The V gene is TRBV14, the J gene TRBJ1-2; D remains unclear. The CDR3 has 16 amino acids. V was clipped by 4 bases and J by 1 base, with 16 bases between them. Looked up from germline, CDR1 is SGHDN and CDR2 is FVKESK.